The T cell receptor (beta chain) under discussion was sequenced for a study of T cells in Graves' hyperthyroidism and ophthalmopathy. Study background: Upon initial diagnosis and before any treatment, peripheral blood was collected. Overall study results and limits: A 13 V-J signature model discriminated ophthalmopathy versus stable hyperthyroidism.

In this sample, this clonotype turned up many times. Its antigen is as yet unknown. Clinical symptoms, serum thyroxine and TRAb, thyroid ultrasound and orbital computed tomography together formed the diagnostic basis. Extraction of PBMCs used 8 to 10 ml of fresh peripheral blood. The source material, RNA transcripts, was used to amplify TCR beta CDR3 regions. The HTBI primer set drove a first-round RT-PCR of the TCR CDR3. TCRdb ran MiXCR on the multiplex PCR reads and lists one entry per CDR3 protein. This table holds fewer than 300,000 distinct CDR3 sequences, less than 30% found once. The sequence was collected from a man aged 40-49 years with Graves' hyperthyroidism that later progressed to Graves' ophthalmopathy. The sample consisted of blood.

CDR3 sequence (DNA): TGCGCCAGCAGCCAAGGACAGGGGGCGCCCGGGGAGCTGTTTTTT. Its protein is CASSQGQGAPGELFF. The gene calls are TRBV5-1 and TRBJ2-2, with 11 bases lining up with TRBD1. The CDR3 runs 15 residues. V lost 4 bases and J lost 6; bases outside the gene matches: 5. The germline V gene has CDR1 SGHRS and CDR2 YFSETQ.